Below, 14 T cell receptor beta chains from the same sample are listed, as sequenced in a study of blood T cells in healthy people across ages. Combining a sample-barcoded 5' primer with a J-beta primer mix, a second PCR ran for roughly 7 to 12 cycles. TCRdb recomputed calls from the 5' RACE reads with MiXCR, one row per CDR3 protein. The sample yields over 950,000 distinct CDR3 sequences, around two fifths seen once. Sequenced sample: blood. These receptors came from a man younger than 30 in good health.

This clonotype was seen a handful of times. This sequence joins TRBV3-1 and TRBJ1-4, with no clear D. Germline V lookup: CDR1 LGHDT, CDR2 YNNKEL (reference sequence). CDR3 length equals 17 residues. The V and J ends lost 0 bases and 0 bases respectively, with 11 bases between them. The CDR3 nucleotides are TGTGCCAGCAGCCAAGATGCGGCAGATGCAACTAATGAAAAACTGTTTTTT. Encoded protein: CASSQDAADATNEKLFF. Full variable domain (missing parts from reference TRBV3-1 and TRBJ1-4): DTAVSQTPKYLVTQMGNDKSIKCEQNLGHDTMYWYKQDSKKFLKIMFSYNNKELIINETVPNRFSPKSPDKAHLNLHINSLELGDSAVYFCASSQDAADATNEKLFFGSGTQLSVL.

The table lists this clonotype with a few counts. This chain connects TRBV10-3 to TRBJ1-2; D is undetermined. Germline V gene lookup returns CDR1 ENHRY and CDR2 SYGVKD. Trimming left V 2 bases short and J 6 bases short, with 10 bases between. The length of the CDR3 is 13 residues. CDR3 protein: CAISERETDGYTF. The CDR3 DNA is TGTGCCATCAGTGAGAGAGAAACCGATGGCTACACCTTC.

The V gene is TRBV7-2, the J gene TRBJ2-2, with 9 bases lining up with TRBD1. Per germline, CDR1 SGHTA and CDR2 FQGNSA. The CDR3 contains 16 residues. J was trimmed by 3 bases and V by 1 base; bases with no gene match: 3. The CDR3, as DNA: TGTGCCAGCAGCTTAGATGGGACAGGGCACACCGGGGAGCTGTTTTTT. This translates into CASSLDGTGHTGELFF.

This clonotype came up a few times. The chain joins TRBV7-2 to TRBJ2-1; a possible D gene is TRBD1 (7 bases). Germline V CDR1 and CDR2: SGHTA, FQGNSA. Trimming took off 4 bases at V and 5 bases at J, with 18 bases between the two ends. The CDR3 contains 16 residues. The CDR3 sequence is CASSSSWAGQNNEQFF. The DNA of the CDR3 is TGTGCCAGCAGCTCAAGTTGGGCGGGACAGAACAATGAGCAGTTCTTC.

This chain joins TRBV4-2 and TRBJ2-1, with TRBD2 as a possible D gene (5 bases). The CDR3 sequence is 14 residues long. The germline gives CDR1 LGHNA, CDR2 YNFKEQ. Trimming stripped 4 bases from V and 0 bases from J, with 7 bases between. CDR3 sequence: CASSPEVSYNEQFF. CDR3 DNA: TGTGCCAGCAGCCCGGAGGTCTCCTACAATGAGCAGTTCTTC.

This clonotype appeared a few times. V usage is TRBV12-3 or TRBV12-4 and J usage is TRBJ1-4, with 9 bases matching TRBD1. The CDR3 consists of 16 residues. J was trimmed by 5 bases and V by 0 bases; bases with no gene match: 4. CDR3 DNA: TGTGCCAGCAGTTTAGCCCCCGGGACAGGGAATGAAAAACTGTTTTTT. Translation: CASSLAPGTGNEKLFF.

CDR3 sequence: CASSYPAGGGNQPQHF. Written as DNA, the CDR3 is TGTGCCAGCAGTTACCCGGCAGGCGGAGGCAATCAGCCCCAGCATTTT. The V gene is TRBV6-6, the J gene TRBJ1-5; D ambiguous. CDR1 and CDR2 from the germline V gene are MNHNY and SVGAGI (reference sequence). Trimming cost V 2 bases and J 2 bases, with 13 bases left between them. The CDR3 totals 16 residues.

The chain carries TRBV5-1 and TRBJ1-4, with D perhaps TRBD1 (6 bases). Germline lookup yields CDR1 SGHRS and CDR2 YFSETQ. The CDR3 contains 15 residues. V was trimmed by 2 bases and J by 2 bases, leaving 10 bases between them. CDR3 amino acids: CASSFLDSTNEKLFF. DNA for the CDR3: TGCGCCAGCAGCTTTTTGGACAGTACTAATGAAAAACTGTTTTTT.

J is TRBJ2-1 and V is TRBV10-3, with 9 nucleotides matching TRBD2. After removal of 10 bases from V and 0 bases from J, the junction contained 13 bases not matched to a gene. The CDR3 length is 17 residues. Germline V gene sequence: CDR1 ENHRY, CDR2 SYGVKD. CDR3 sequence (DNA): TGTGCCACCACATTAGCGGGGGACGGGAGCTCCTACAATGAGCAGTTCTTC. Encoded protein: CATTLAGDGSSYNEQFF.

V usage is TRBV7-2 and J usage is TRBJ2-4; D not resolved. Germline values: CDR1 SGHTA, CDR2 FQGNSA. This CDR3 contains 14 residues. V was clipped by 5 bases and J by 3 bases, with 11 bases between them. CDR3 DNA sequence: TGTGCCAGCAGCACCGCCTCGCTCAAAAACATTCAGTACTTC. This sequence encodes CASSTASLKNIQYF.

The V and J genes are TRBV29-1 and TRBJ2-5; D not resolved. Between the trimmed V and J ends, which lost 3 bases and 0 bases, there was a span of 2 bases. Germline CDR1 and CDR2: SQVTM and ANQGSEA. This CDR3 is built from 11 residues. This chain's CDR3 is CSVDYQETQYF. The DNA of the CDR3 is TGCAGCGTTGACTACCAAGAGACCCAGTACTTC.

The chain joins TRBV10-3 to TRBJ1-1; D unclear. CDR1 and CDR2 (germline): ENHRY, SYGVKD. The V and J ends lost 4 bases and 1 base respectively, with 10 bases between them. CDR3 size: 14 residues. The CDR3, as DNA: TGTGCCATCAGTGGCCTCGCGGGGAACACTGAAGCTTTCTTT. Its translation: CAISGLAGNTEAFF.

This clonotype was counted a few times. The V and J genes are TRBV4-3 and TRBJ2-7; D possibly corresponds to TRBD1 (6 bases). The germline V gene encodes CDR1 LGHNA and CDR2 YSLEER. Between the trimmed V and J ends, which lost 1 base and 0 bases, there was a span of 10 bases. The CDR3 covers 15 residues. The CDR3, as DNA: TGCGCCAGCAGCCAAGCGACAGGTAGCTCCTACGAGCAGTACTTC. Its protein product is CASSQATGSSYEQYF.

This clonotype was picked up a small number of times. This chain uses TRBV7-2 with TRBJ1-1; possibly TRBD1 for D (5 bases). V was shortened by 3 bases and J by 5 bases, with 16 bases between the two germline ends. Per germline, CDR1 SGHTA and CDR2 FQGNSA. The CDR3 sequence is 15 residues long. The CDR3 loop reads CASSLDTGRGTEAFF. The CDR3, as DNA: TGTGCCAGCAGCTTGGACACCGGGAGGGGTACTGAAGCTTTCTTT.